One and the same sample provided the 5 T cell receptor beta chains below, sequenced in a study of shared clonotypes between healthy human individuals. Clones were sequenced by immunoSEQ multiplex PCR, and TCRdb holds only the in-frame ones, with some missing. The table lists millions of clones, around 95% of them singletons. The sample comprised naive CD4+ T cells sorted from blood. Subset described: CD45RA+ positively selected. These receptors came from a man aged 18 to 35 in good health.

This chain joins TRBV12-1 and TRBJ1-2; the table's D call, TRBD1, has no DNA check behind it. TRBV12-1 is deemed a pseudogene. The CDR3 length is 13 residues. The CDR3 here is CASSSRTGAGYTF. CDR3 nucleotide sequence: TGTGCCAGCAGCTCCCGGACAGGTGCCGGCTACACCTTC.

V and J are TRBV9 and TRBJ2-3; TRBD2 agrees at 9 bases. The CDR3 totals 15 residues. In germline, CDR1 is SGDLS, CDR2 YYNGEE. The V and J ends lost 4 bases and 1 base, in that order; junction bases with no gene match: 4. Here the CDR3 reads CASSKPSGGTDTQYF. The CDR3 nucleotides read TGTGCCAGCAGCAAACCTAGCGGGGGCACAGATACGCAGTATTTT.

This rearrangement joins TRBV2 to TRBJ2-2; 8 bases match TRBD2. The CDR3 runs to 15 residues. CDR1 is SNHLY, CDR2 FYNNEI, per germline. Trimming took 7 bases from V and 4 from J; bases not matched to a gene: 8. CDR3 in DNA: TGTGCCAGCAAGTTACAAGCGGGGGCCACCGGGGAGCTGTTTTTT. This translates into CASKLQAGATGELFF.

This rearrangement joins TRBV19 to TRBJ1-2; D remains ambiguous. In germline, CDR1 is LNHDA, CDR2 SQIVND (reference sequence). Trimming removed 3 bases from V and 5 bases from J, with 4 bases in between. This CDR3 region has 11 residues. Written as DNA, the CDR3 is TGTGCCAGTAGTATGCGTTATGGCTACACCTTC. Translating gives CASSMRYGYTF.

This sequence joins TRBV28 and TRBJ1-6; D not resolved. CDR3 length equals 12 residues. V was clipped by 4 bases and J by 8 bases, with 6 bases between them. Germline assignment: CDR1 MDHEN and CDR2 SYDVKM. The CDR3 DNA sequence: TGTGCCAGCAGTTCGATCGATTCACCCCTCCACTTT. Translated: CASSSIDSPLHF.